The T cell receptor beta chain under discussion was sequenced for a study of OX40 agonist ivuxolimab in advanced cancers. Assay: immunoSEQ multiplex PCR; the TCRdb copy retains only in-frame clones and omits some. The profile shows 30,000 to 40,000 clones, about 70% of them singletons. A word on this clone: Its antigen is undetermined.

The CDR3 has 12 amino acids. Germline assignment: CDR1 SGHDT and CDR2 YYEEEE. V was pared by 3 bases and J by 6 bases, with 9 bases between. General study results and limits: At 0.1 to 3.0 mg/kg, clonal expansion of CD4+ and CD8+ blood T cells had occurred by week 6.

Sequenced material: CD4+ or CD8+ T cells sorted from blood, taken in a trial of the OX40 agonist ivuxolimab. The J gene is TRBJ1-1, the V gene TRBV5-6; no definite D call. The TCR originated in an adult with an advanced solid tumor such as melanoma, head and neck, liver or kidney cancer. The DNA for the CDR3 is TGTGCCAGCAGCTCCTCTTATCCTGAAGCTTTCTTT. Its protein product is CASSSSYPEAFF.